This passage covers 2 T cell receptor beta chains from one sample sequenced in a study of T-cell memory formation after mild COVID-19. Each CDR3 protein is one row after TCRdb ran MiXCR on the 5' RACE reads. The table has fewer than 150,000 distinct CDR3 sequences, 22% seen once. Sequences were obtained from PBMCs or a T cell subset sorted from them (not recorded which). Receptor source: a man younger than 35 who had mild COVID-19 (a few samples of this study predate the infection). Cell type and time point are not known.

CDR3 protein: CASSSGRMDSEAFF. CDR3 in DNA: TGTGCCAGCAGCTCCGGCCGAATGGACAGTGAAGCTTTCTTT. This sequence joins TRBV7-9 and TRBJ1-1; maybe TRBD1 (6 bases). Trimming stripped 4 bases from V and 7 bases from J, with 16 bases between. Germline V gene lookup returns CDR1 SEHNR and CDR2 FQNEAQ (reference sequence). This CDR3 spans 14 amino acids.

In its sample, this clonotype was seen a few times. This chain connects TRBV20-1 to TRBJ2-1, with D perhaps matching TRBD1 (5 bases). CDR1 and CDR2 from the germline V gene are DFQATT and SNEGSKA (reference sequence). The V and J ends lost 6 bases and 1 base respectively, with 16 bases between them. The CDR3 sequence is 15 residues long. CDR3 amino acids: CSACQGFGSYNEQFF. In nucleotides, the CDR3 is TGCAGTGCGTGCCAGGGCTTCGGATCCTACAATGAGCAGTTCTTC.